These 20 T cell receptor beta chains originate from one sample sequenced in a study of blood T cell repertoires in COVID-19. Produced via immunoSEQ multiplex PCR; TCRdb's table is partial and in-frame only. The top ten clones hold 4.1% of a sample with 250,000 or so clones, approximately 90% of them seen once. Sequencing was performed on PBMCs or T cells enriched from blood (not recorded which). These receptors all come from a woman in her twenties or thirties with acute COVID-19.

The V gene is TRBV23-1, the J gene TRBJ1-5; D is ambiguous. TRBV23-1 is an ORF, and what it does is uncertain. V shed 5 bases and J shed 7 bases, with 12 bases lying between them. The CDR3 contains 13 residues. CDR3 nucleotides: TGCGCCAGCAGTAACCCCGGTTTCCAGCCCCAGCATTTT. As protein: CASSNPGFQPQHF.

This clone was counted a single time. V and J are TRBV19 and TRBJ2-3, with TRBD2 identical over 9 bases. The J segment lost 2 bases and the V segment lost 4 bases, leaving 1 base of the junction unmatched. The germline V gene encodes CDR1 LNHDA and CDR2 SQIVND (reference sequence). The length of the CDR3 is 14 residues. CDR3 nucleotides: TGTGCCAGTAGTACTAGCGGGAACACAGATACGCAGTATTTT. This sequence encodes CASSTSGNTDTQYF.

This CDR3 reads CASSLVANYGYTF. In nucleotides, the CDR3 is TGTGCCAGCAGCTTAGTAGCTAACTATGGCTACACCTTC. V usage is TRBV7-9 and J usage is TRBJ1-2; D uncertain. The CDR3 is 13 amino acids. Germline V gene sequence: CDR1 SEHNR, CDR2 FQNEAQ (reference sequence). V was shortened by 1 base and J by 0 bases, with 3 bases between the two germline ends.

J is TRBJ2-3 and V is TRBV18, with no clear D. This CDR3 has 13 amino acids. Trimming shortened V by 0 bases and J by 4 bases, and 5 bases separated the two germline ends. CDR1 and CDR2 (germline): KGHSH, LQKENI. The CDR3 DNA follows: TGTGCCAGCTCACCACCACAATCAGATACGCAGTATTTT. This codes for CASSPPQSDTQYF.

The chain is built from TRBV28 and TRBJ1-4, with a possible D match to TRBD1 (6 bases). This CDR3 is built from 15 residues. V dropped 5 bases and J dropped 2 bases, with 12 bases sitting between them. Looked up from germline, CDR1 is MDHEN and CDR2 is SYDVKM. CDR3 amino acids: CASSLPGATNEKLFF. The CDR3 DNA reads as TGTGCCAGCAGTCTCCCAGGGGCCACTAATGAAAAACTGTTTTTT.

The chain is built from TRBV19 and TRBJ2-7; 8 bases align to TRBD2. Per the germline V gene, CDR1 is LNHDA and CDR2 is SQIVND (reference sequence). The CDR3 sequence is 15 residues long. V was clipped by 7 bases and J by 1 base; unmatched bases: 9. The CDR3 bases are TGTGCCAGTAAGACGACGGGAGGGCCATCCTACGAGCAGTACTTC. Translating gives CASKTTGGPSYEQYF.

The genes are TRBV28 and TRBJ1-2; 7 nucleotides match TRBD1. Germline values: CDR1 MDHEN, CDR2 SYDVKM. J lost 2 bases, V lost 2 bases, and 5 bases had no gene match. This CDR3 is built from 15 residues. The CDR3 loop reads CASSLGDRENYGYTF. DNA of the CDR3: TGTGCCAGCAGTTTAGGAGACAGGGAGAACTATGGCTACACCTTC.

This clone was seen only once. In this CDR3 the conserved last residue, phenylalanine or tryptophan, is missing, so a read error is likely. It is unclear where the CDR3 begins or ends on the DNA, so no DNA is shown, and the CDR3 is as TCRdb lists it. V is TRBV28 and J is TRBJ1-2; TRBD1 is the table's D call, not checked against the DNA. Per germline, CDR1 MDHEN and CDR2 SYDVKM. The CDR3 totals 13 residues, both ends included. This CDR3 reads CASSPDGTGASQV.

The rearrangement links TRBV9 to TRBJ2-2; TRBD1 matches 10 bases. CDR1 and CDR2 (germline): SGDLS, YYNGEE. The CDR3 spans 15 residues. The V and J ends lost 4 bases and 4 bases, in that order; junction bases with no gene match: 4. As DNA, the CDR3 is TGTGCCAGCAGCACACGGGACAGGGGCACCGGGGAGCTGTTTTTT. Its protein is CASSTRDRGTGELFF.

V usage is TRBV13 and J usage is TRBJ1-1; D is uncertain. Per the germline V gene, CDR1 is PRHDT and CDR2 is FYEKMQ (reference sequence). This CDR3 contains 15 residues. Between the trimmed V and J ends, which lost 2 bases and 5 bases, there was a span of 15 bases. The CDR3 loop reads CASSLLGSSGTEAFF. The CDR3, as DNA: TGTGCCAGCAGCTTATTGGGGAGCTCGGGTACTGAAGCTTTCTTT.

For this clone: Distinct nucleotide sequences in the sample also encode this CDR3. The V and J genes are TRBV5-1 and TRBJ2-7; D is uncertain. CDR3 size: 12 residues. V was clipped by 3 bases and J by 5 bases, with 9 bases between them. The germline V gene has CDR1 SGHRS and CDR2 YFSETQ. The CDR3 nucleotides are TGCGCCAGCAGCTCAAGAGGCGACGAGCAGTACTTC. Translated, it gives CASSSRGDEQYF.

The rearrangement uses TRBV2 and TRBJ2-1, with D possibly being TRBD2 (5 bases). Trimming shortened V by 7 bases and J by 9 bases, and 25 bases separated the two germline ends. The CDR3 has 16 amino acids. Germline V gives CDR1 SNHLY, CDR2 FYNNEI. CDR3 DNA sequence: TGTGCCAGCAAACCCCCCGGGCTAGCCTGGGTTTTTGAGCAGTTCTTC. Translation: CASKPPGLAWVFEQFF.

In this sample, this clone turned up once. This chain connects TRBV20-1 to TRBJ2-3; D may be TRBD2 (6 bases). The CDR3 covers 17 residues. Germline V CDR1 and CDR2: DFQATT, SNEGSKA (reference sequence). V was shortened by 3 bases and J by 2 bases, with 21 bases between the two germline ends. The CDR3 DNA sequence: TGCAGTGCTAGTTTCTATCCCCGGCGGGGTCTCACAGATACGCAGTATTTT. Amino acids: CSASFYPRRGLTDTQYF.

V usage is TRBV25-1 and J usage is TRBJ2-1; perhaps TRBD1 as D (5 bases). The V gene lost 3 bases and the J gene lost 10 bases, with 13 bases spanning the gap. The germline CDR1 and CDR2 sequences are MGHDK and SYGVNS. CDR3 size: 13 residues. CDR3 in DNA: TGTGCCAGCAGTGATTGGCAGGGTCTCGAGCAGTTCTTC. It specifies CASSDWQGLEQFF. Full variable domain (remainder filled in from reference TRBV25-1 and TRBJ2-1): EADIYQTPRYLVIGTGKKITLECSQTMGHDKMYWYQQDPGMELHLIHYSYGVNSTEKGDLSSESTVSRIRTEHFPLTLESARPSHTSQYLCASSDWQGLEQFFGPGTRLTVL.

The chain has TRBV7-6 and TRBJ2-7; D is undetermined. The CDR3 loop spans 14 amino acids. Trimming pared 5 bases from V and 5 bases from J, leaving 16 bases between. CDR1 SGHVS and CDR2 FNYEAQ come from the germline V gene. CDR3 loop: CASSPLERMDEQYF. The CDR3 DNA reads as TGTGCCAGCAGCCCCCTAGAGCGCATGGACGAGCAGTACTTC. The whole variable domain, filled in from reference TRBV7-6 and TRBJ2-7, reads GAGVSQSPRYKVTKRGQDVALRCDPISGHVSLYWYRQALGQGPEFLTYFNYEAQQDKSGLPNDRFSAERPEGSISTLTIQRTEQRDSAMYRCASSPLERMDEQYFGPGTRLTVT.

This chain joins TRBV7-3 and TRBJ2-3; D is unresolved. Looked up from germline, CDR1 is SGHTA and CDR2 is FQGTGA. V was pared by 2 bases and J by 5 bases, with 11 bases between. The CDR3 is 14 amino acids. CDR3 bases: TGTGCCAGCAGCTTAGGTAAGCGAGGAGATACGCAGTATTTT. Translating it yields CASSLGKRGDTQYF.

J is TRBJ1-2 and V is TRBV5-4; TRBD1 aligns across 10 bases. V lost 4 bases to trimming and J lost 8 bases; unmatched junction nucleotides: 8. The CDR3 has 14 residues. CDR1 is SGHNT and CDR2 is YYREEE in the germline V gene (reference sequence). CDR3 sequence: CASSPPGQGRGYTF. The CDR3 DNA sequence: TGTGCCAGCAGCCCCCCGGGACAGGGGAGAGGCTACACCTTC.

The chain links TRBV28 to TRBJ2-7; no definite D call. The CDR3 runs to 12 residues. The ends were cut back, 5 bases at V and 7 bases at J, with 12 bases in the middle. Per germline, CDR1 MDHEN and CDR2 SYDVKM. Here the CDR3 DNA reads TGTGCCAGCAGTCCAGCCCTGAGGGAGCAGTACTTC. Its protein product is CASSPALREQYF.

The V call is TRBV7-9, the J call TRBJ1-6, with 7 bases identical to TRBD1. V lost 5 bases and J lost 0; bases outside the gene matches: 13. Germline V CDR1 and CDR2: SEHNR, FQNEAQ (reference sequence). This CDR3 comprises 19 residues. As DNA, the CDR3 is TGTGCCAGCAGCGTGGGCTTCGACAGGGCGAGCTCCTATAATTCACCCCTCCACTTT. Residues: CASSVGFDRASSYNSPLHF.

V gene TRBV5-1 combines with J gene TRBJ2-5; 11 bases match TRBD2. This CDR3 region has 18 residues. The V and J ends lost 0 bases and 4 bases, in that order; junction bases with no gene match: 11. Germline assignment: CDR1 SGHRS and CDR2 YFSETQ. CDR3 DNA sequence: TGCGCCAGCAGCTTGGACTCCGTAGCGGGAGGGGGAGGAGAGACCCAGTACTTC. Amino acid sequence: CASSLDSVAGGGGETQYF. The entire variable domain, with the rest obtained from reference TRBV5-1 and TRBJ2-5, is as follows: KAGVTQTPRYLIKTRGQQVTLSCSPISGHRSVSWYQQTPGQGLQFLFEYFSETQRNKGNFPGRFSGRQFSNSRSEMNVSTLELGDSALYLCASSLDSVAGGGGETQYFGPGTRLLVL.